Sequencing of this T cell receptor beta chain was carried out in a study of TIL therapy for anti-PD-1-resistant metastatic lung cancer (dated by TCRdb to the early 2020s). For context, the study as a whole: Tumors were harvested before any PD-1/PD-L1 blockade; patients then received nivolumab, and those progressing received lymphodepletion, expanded TIL infusion and IL-2. Enrolled patients had a median age of approximately 49 years (range about 38-75) and a median tumor PD-L1 proportion score of less than 7.5%. The cohort was predominantly lung adenocarcinoma, with four EGFR-mutant and two ALK-rearranged tumors, and half of patients were current or former smokers. Across the cohort, whole-exome sequencing showed a median non-synonymous tumor mutation burden of roughly 1.5 mutations per megabase. Tumor and peripheral blood T cell receptor beta sequencing was used to track clonotypes across tumor, expanded TIL product and serial blood samples.

TCR beta CDR3 regions were amplified from genomic DNA with the immunoSEQ v3 hsTCRB kit using bias-controlled multiplex PCR. An Illumina NextSeq 500 was used to sequence the TCR libraries, reaching roughly 2.2 million read pairs at survey level or roughly 4.5-6 million at deep level. The paper's data handling went like this. V, D and J genes were assigned, non-productive sequences were removed, and clonality was reported by immunoSEQ Analyzer software. Repertoires of infused TIL and blood were compared using productive Simpson clonality and the Morisita overlap index of productive TRB rearrangements. The absolute count of a clonotype in blood was estimated by multiplying the lymphocyte count by the CD3+ fraction and by the productive frequency of the clone. In TCRdb, the immuneACCESS table is reduced to in-frame sequences with V and J assigned. These tables do not hold every clone; where another copy was compared, an unresolved V gene accounts for under half, and the others remain unexplained. V, J and clone size derive from that table, while D and trimming were established from the DNA sequence. This sample holds around 20,000 clones; 60% to 80% were observed only once. The ten largest account for 7% to 9% of the sample.

Taken with the paper, the label for time point translates to: pre-treatment sample, taken before nivolumab and TIL therapy. Adults with stage 4 NSCLC were enrolled from late 2017 to January 2020 in a dual-center phase I trial. The samples were obtained from a phase I trial that was single-arm and open-label and tested tumor-infiltrating lymphocyte therapy combined with nivolumab in advanced non-small cell lung cancer. Mononuclear cells from blood collected in EDTA tubes were isolated on a Ficoll gradient and snap-frozen as pellets, and DNA was then extracted using a Qiagen mini-prep kit. As for this clone: Its specific antigen is unknown. Base qualities are not recorded, but no much larger clone differs from it by a single base.

From V the trimming removes 4 bases and from J it removes 2 bases, while the gene matches leave 7 bases of the junction unaccounted for. Including cysteine and phenylalanine, the CDR3 has 16 amino acids. The sequence is cut down to CDR3 DNA, 48 bases in frame from base 1. From a lookup of the germline V gene (reference sequence), CDR1 and CDR2 are SGHNT and YYREEE. Study-wide conclusions, independent of this receptor: Infused TIL clonotypes partially replaced the baseline peripheral repertoire then decayed over months, with no apparent association between persistence and response. The study protocol defined all tumor marker inferences as exploratory. The cohort was highly selected, with more treatment-naive, never-smoker and oncogene-addicted patients than typical, limiting generalizability.

This specimen consisted of blood, obtained at baseline. The clonotype was recovered from a person aged 25 to 80 with non-small cell lung cancer. The rearrangement combines TRBV5-4 with TRBJ2-3; a stretch of 10 junction bases matches TRBD2. The DNA sequence is given as TGTGCCAGCAGCCTTATGGGACTAGCGATCACAGATACGCAGTATTTT. Its translation is CASSLMGLAITDTQYF.